A single sample gave rise to the 16 T cell receptor beta chains below, sequenced in a study of liver allograft versus peripheral blood T cells. Whole-study context: What was compared were the T cell receptor repertoires in transplanted livers and those in the peripheral blood of recipients.

From the reads, TCRdb called clonotypes with MiXCR, one entry per CDR3 protein. The top ten clones hold 4% to 4.5% of a sample with fewer than 10,000 distinct CDR3 sequences, approximately 17% of them seen once. Every receptor here comes from a human patient who had a liver transplant. The graft donor may have given rise to some T cells.

Judged by abundance, this clonotype is medium-sized. The chain couples TRBV6-1 to TRBJ2-1, with 12 bases lining up with TRBD2. CDR3 size: 13 residues. The V segment lost 7 bases and the J segment 10 bases; nucleotides outside the gene matches: 5. In germline, CDR1 is MNHNS, CDR2 SASEGT. The CDR3 loop reads CASMTSGSGEQFF. The CDR3 bases are TGTGCCAGCATGACTAGCGGGAGTGGGGAGCAGTTCTTC.

Sample share makes this clonotype medium-sized. J is TRBJ1-2 and V is TRBV6-2 or TRBV6-3; a weak D match, TRBD1 (5 bases). Trimming took 7 bases from V and 3 from J, leaving 18 bases between them. The V gene's germline CDR1 is MNHEY and CDR2 SVGEGT. The CDR3 covers 15 residues. The CDR3 reads CASIKRGGTDYGYTF. As DNA, the CDR3 is TGTGCCAGCATCAAGCGGGGCGGAACTGACTATGGCTACACCTTC.

This clonotype has a count of ten or more. The chain recombines TRBV11-2 with TRBJ1-1; D possibly corresponds to TRBD1 (6 bases). The CDR3 has 14 amino acids. The ends were cut back, 5 bases at V and 1 base at J, with 11 bases in the middle. CDR1 is SGHAT and CDR2 is FQNNGV in the germline V gene. The CDR3 region is CASSRQAPNTEAFF. In nucleotides, the CDR3 is TGTGCCAGCAGCCGACAGGCTCCGAACACTGAAGCTTTCTTT.

This clonotype was seen at least ten times. V usage is TRBV19 and J usage is TRBJ1-5; 11 bases agree with TRBD1. CDR3 length: 14 residues. CDR1 is LNHDA, CDR2 SQIVND, per germline (reference sequence). With V trimmed by 8 bases and J by 6 bases, 6 bases remained unmatched. CDR3 bases: TGTGCCAGTTCGGGACAGGGGGTAAGTCAGCCCCAGCATTTT. It specifies CASSGQGVSQPQHF.

This clonotype was detected only once. A read error may explain this, as a much larger clone is one base away. The genes are TRBV6-5 and TRBJ2-3; D may be TRBD1 or TRBD2 (5 bases each). CDR3 length equals 14 residues. Germline assignment: CDR1 MNHEY and CDR2 SVGAGI. V lost 6 bases to trimming and J lost 4 bases, with 14 bases between them. CDR3 DNA sequence: TGTGCCAGCAGGGTCGGGACGGCGGCAGATACGCAGTATTTT. Encoded protein: CASRVGTAADTQYF.

The genes are TRBV20-1 and TRBJ2-5, with 7 bases fitting TRBD2. There are 16 residues in the CDR3. After removal of 3 bases from V and 5 bases from J, the junction contained 15 bases not matched to a gene. Germline V CDR1 and CDR2: DFQATT, SNEGSKA (reference sequence). The CDR3 DNA follows: TGCAGTGCTAGCTCTTTCCCGGGACCCGGGAGGGAGACCCAGTACTTC. Translating gives CSASSFPGPGRETQYF.

This clonotype was seen at least ten times. The rearrangement links TRBV30 to TRBJ1-2; D remains ambiguous. V was shortened by 0 bases and J by 8 bases, with 10 bases between the two germline ends. Per germline, CDR1 GTSNPN and CDR2 SVGIG (reference sequence). The CDR3 length is 12 residues. The CDR3 DNA is TGTGCCTGGAGTGTAATCGGTGGAGGCTACACCTTC. It codes for CAWSVIGGGYTF.

Concerning this clonotype itself: A read error may be the cause here, since a much bigger clone is one base away. The chain has TRBV6-5 and TRBJ2-1; D not certain. This CDR3 comprises 14 residues. The V gene's germline CDR1 is MNHEY and CDR2 SVGAGI. Trimming left V 7 bases short and J 2 bases short, with 12 bases between. The CDR3 DNA follows: TGTGCCAGCAAACAGTGGTTAACCTACAATGAGCAGTTCTTC. Translated: CASKQWLTYNEQFF.

The chain links TRBV28 to TRBJ1-3; possibly TRBD1 for D (5 bases). V was clipped by 3 bases and J by 3 bases, with 12 bases between them. The CDR3 contains 15 residues. Germline values: CDR1 MDHEN, CDR2 SYDVKM. The CDR3 DNA sequence: TGTGCCAGCAGTTTTTCATCCAGGGTTGGAAACACCATATATTTT. Protein product: CASSFSSRVGNTIYF.

Relative to its sample, this clonotype is medium-sized. V usage is TRBV6-6 and J usage is TRBJ1-2; 8 bases map to TRBD1. Germline V gene lookup returns CDR1 MNHNY and CDR2 SVGAGI (reference sequence). The CDR3 is 14 residues long. Losses at the gene ends were 6 bases for V and 5 bases for J; bases not matched to a gene: 8. The CDR3: CASSADRGGYGYTF. The CDR3 region has the DNA TGTGCCAGCAGCGCCGACAGGGGTGGATATGGCTACACCTTC.

The rearrangement links TRBV20-1 to TRBJ1-5; 10 bases fit TRBD1. V was clipped by 6 bases and J by 4 bases; unmatched bases: 21. This CDR3 contains 19 residues. Germline loops: CDR1 DFQATT, CDR2 SNEGSKA (reference sequence). CDR3: CSASGPRTTGGDRNQPQHF. CDR3 coding DNA: TGCAGTGCATCCGGCCCAAGGACGACAGGGGGCGACAGGAATCAGCCCCAGCATTTT.

This clonotype is labeled as medium-sized. The V gene is TRBV28, the J gene TRBJ1-2; D gene ambiguous. Trimming pared 6 bases from V and 5 bases from J, leaving 10 bases between. The CDR3 length is 12 residues. CDR1 and CDR2 (germline): MDHEN, SYDVKM. CDR3 nucleotides: TGTGCCAGCAGGGGAGGTGCTTATGGCTACACCTTC. It yields the protein CASRGGAYGYTF.

This clonotype is medium-sized (0.01 to 0.1%) within its sample. This chain uses TRBV6-1 with TRBJ1-1; no definite D call. The CDR3 loop spans 14 amino acids. The V and J ends lost 6 bases and 3 bases respectively, with 14 bases between them. Germline V lookup: CDR1 MNHNS, CDR2 SASEGT. CDR3 loop: CASRLGIGDTEAFF. The CDR3 DNA sequence: TGTGCCAGCAGGCTAGGGATCGGCGACACTGAAGCTTTCTTT.

This clonotype counts as medium-sized. V and J are TRBV6-2 or TRBV6-3 and TRBJ1-1; 9 bases are a match to TRBD1. The CDR3 sequence is 16 residues long. Germline loops: CDR1 MNHEY, CDR2 SVGEGT. V lost 3 bases and J lost 6; bases outside the gene matches: 11. CDR3 loop: CASSYKRTGEGPEAFF. The DNA for the CDR3 is TGTGCCAGCAGTTATAAGAGGACAGGGGAGGGCCCTGAAGCTTTCTTT.

This clonotype is deemed medium-sized. The V and J genes are TRBV28 and TRBJ2-5; TRBD1 or TRBD2 may be the D gene (5 bases each). The CDR3 spans 13 residues. The germline V gene encodes CDR1 MDHEN and CDR2 SYDVKM. V lost 3 bases and J lost 7, with 12 bases in between. The CDR3 region has the DNA TGTGCCAGCAGTTTGGGCGGTGGGGGGACCCAGTACTTC. Protein product: CASSLGGGGTQYF.

By frequency in the sample, this clonotype is medium-sized. This rearrangement joins TRBV18 to TRBJ1-4, with D unresolved. Germline CDR1 is KGHSH and CDR2 is LQKENI. V lost 3 bases and J lost 0, with 11 bases in between. The CDR3 runs 16 residues. CDR3 in DNA: TGTGCCAGCTCACCCCCAGCTTCGGCAACTAATGAAAAACTGTTTTTT. Translated, it gives CASSPPASATNEKLFF.